A single sample gave rise to the 3 T cell receptor beta chains below, sequenced in a study of control samples from healthy donors and cancer patients. The method was immunoSEQ multiplex PCR; TCRdb's version includes in-frame clones alone and lacks a portion of them. The repertoire holds about 92,000 clones, with roughly four fifths as singletons. Sequencing was done on a sample of blood. Receptor source: a woman aged 60-75 years in good health.

The chain combines TRBV5-1 with TRBJ1-4; D remains ambiguous. The CDR3 runs to 14 residues. Germline V gene lookup returns CDR1 SGHRS and CDR2 YFSETQ. Trimming removed 0 bases at V and 7 bases at J, with 10 bases between. Here the CDR3 reads CASSLGGKAEKLFF. As DNA, the CDR3 is TGCGCCAGCAGCTTGGGAGGGAAGGCTGAAAAACTGTTTTTT.

J is TRBJ2-5 and V is TRBV11-2; the D call may be TRBD1 or TRBD2 (5 bases each). The CDR3 runs 14 residues. V lost 1 base, J lost 5 bases, and 11 bases lay in between. CDR1 and CDR2 from the germline V gene are SGHAT and FQNNGV. As DNA, the CDR3 is TGTGCCAGCAGCTTAGGACGGGGCTCGGAGACCCAGTACTTC. Its protein product is CASSLGRGSETQYF. The full variable domain, with the rest looked up from reference TRBV11-2 and TRBJ2-5, is EAGVAQSPRYKIIEKRQSVAFWCNPISGHATLYWYQQILGQGPKLLIQFQNNGVVDDSQLPKDRFSAERLKGVDSTLKIQPAKLEDSAVYLCASSLGRGSETQYFGPGTRLLVL.

The chain is built from TRBV28 and TRBJ1-5; TRBD1 is a possible D gene (5 bases). The CDR3 sequence is 16 residues long. The germline gives CDR1 MDHEN, CDR2 SYDVKM. Trimming shortened V by 6 bases and J by 0 bases, and 15 bases separated the two germline ends. In DNA, the CDR3 is TGTGCCAGCAGACATTTGGGGACGGTTAGCAATCAGCCCCAGCATTTT. Its protein is CASRHLGTVSNQPQHF.